This T cell receptor (beta chain) was sequenced for a study of regulatory and conventional T cells in RAG deficiency. The study, taken as a whole, reports: Other subsets showed roughly 10-fold reductions, but Treg unique TCR beta sequences fell approximately 100-fold in these patients. Sorted Omenn CD25-high CD127-low cells may not be bona fide Tregs. Patient subsets had shorter CDR3s; Omenn Treg-Tconv overlap exceeded 90%.

Trimming stripped 5 bases from V and 5 bases from J, with 15 bases between. The CDR3 runs 14 residues. The germline V gene has CDR1 SEHNR and CDR2 FQNEAQ (reference sequence). Concerning this clone itself: Its target is not known.

Generated by immunoSEQ multiplex PCR, the TCRdb table keeps only in-frame clones and is missing some. The table shows around 30,000 clones, with approximately 90% occurring only once. These same records also appear under a second study, on regulatory T cells. Per that study: The PCR used 52 TRBV and 13 TRBJ primers.

This clonotype was sampled from a human donor in good health. The chain combines TRBV7-9 with TRBJ1-1, with D uncertain. Source material: CD8+ T cells sorted from blood. The CDR3 sequence: CASSPSMRRTEAFF. The CDR3 coding sequence is TGTGCCAGCAGCCCCTCTATGAGACGAACTGAAGCTTTCTTT.